Following are 9 T cell receptor beta chains from one sample sequenced in a study of T cells after yellow fever vaccination. TCRdb fed the 5' RACE reads into MiXCR, producing one record per CDR3 protein. Of 610,000 or so distinct CDR3 sequences in the sample, around 12% are singletons; the top ten hold about 15%. The specimen comprised PBMCs, sampled on the day of the yellow fever booster vaccination. These receptors all come from a man in his thirties or forties who received the YFV17D yellow fever vaccine.

In this sample, this clonotype turned up a few times. This chain connects TRBV5-1 to TRBJ2-5; perhaps D is TRBD1 or TRBD2 (5 bases each). There are 12 residues in the CDR3. Germline CDR1 and CDR2: SGHRS and YFSETQ. V was clipped by 7 bases and J by 4 bases, with 11 bases between them. As DNA, the CDR3 is TGCGCCAGCGGGACGTATGGAGAGACCCAGTACTTC. Translated: CASGTYGETQYF.

The V gene is TRBV5-1, the J gene TRBJ2-5, with D perhaps given as TRBD1 or TRBD2 (5 bases each). CDR1 and CDR2 from the germline V gene are SGHRS and YFSETQ. The CDR3 covers 13 residues. V was clipped by 5 bases and J by 5 bases, with 13 bases between them. Here the CDR3 DNA reads TGCGCCAGCAGTCGTGGGGGAGAGGAGACCCAGTACTTC. Amino acid sequence: CASSRGGEETQYF.

V and J are TRBV11-1 and TRBJ2-2; D uncertain. The CDR3 totals 20 residues. CDR1 SGHAT and CDR2 FQDESV come from the germline V gene (reference sequence). Trimming took off 0 bases at V and 1 base at J, with 21 bases between the two ends. The CDR3 sequence: CASSLALSNWSRRNTGELFF. The DNA of the CDR3 is TGTGCCAGCAGCTTAGCGTTGAGTAATTGGAGCAGGAGGAACACCGGGGAGCTGTTTTTT.

This clonotype has more than one count but fewer than ten. This chain links TRBV7-9 with TRBJ2-3, with D tentatively TRBD2 (5 bases). The CDR3 contains 16 residues. The V and J ends lost 7 bases and 0 bases respectively, with 17 bases between them. In germline, CDR1 is SEHNR, CDR2 FQNEAQ (reference sequence). CDR3 in amino acids: CASNPGRVTSTDTQYF. In DNA form, the CDR3 reads TGTGCCAGCAACCCCGGGCGGGTGACTAGCACAGATACGCAGTATTTT.

V is TRBV5-1 and J is TRBJ2-1, with 8 bases lining up with TRBD2. The CDR3 has 15 amino acids. Germline V gene data show CDR1 as SGHRS and CDR2 as YFSETQ. Losses at the gene ends were 6 bases for V and 4 bases for J; bases not matched to a gene: 9. The CDR3 region has the DNA TGCGCCAGCACCCTCACGGGCGGGGGGTACAATGAGCAGTTCTTC. Its translation is CASTLTGGGYNEQFF.

The gene calls are TRBV11-2 and TRBJ2-7; TRBD2 matches at 7 bases. This CDR3 region has 14 residues. Germline V gene sequence: CDR1 SGHAT, CDR2 FQNNGV. V shed 5 bases and J 3 bases; nucleotides not matched to a gene: 7. Written as DNA, the CDR3 is TGTGCCAGCAGCCCCGGGGGGAGTCGCTACGAGCAGTACTTC. This codes for CASSPGGSRYEQYF.

The V gene is TRBV20-1, the J gene TRBJ2-7, with a weak D call TRBD1 (5 bases). Germline V lookup: CDR1 DFQATT, CDR2 SNEGSKA (reference sequence). V dropped 3 bases and J dropped 2 bases, with 14 bases sitting between them. The CDR3 loop spans 14 amino acids. CDR3 DNA: TGCAGTGCTAGTATTCTAGGGGCCCCCTACGAGCAGTACTTC. Protein: CSASILGAPYEQYF.

The rearrangement joins TRBV12-3 or TRBV12-4 to TRBJ2-7, with 9 bases fitting TRBD1. The CDR3 extends over 15 amino acids. With V trimmed by 5 bases and J by 7 bases, 12 bases remained unmatched. Written as DNA, the CDR3 is TGTGCCAGCAGTAACCGGGACAGGGTGGCTTGGGAGCAGTACTTC. Translating it yields CASSNRDRVAWEQYF.

A few counts support this clonotype. The chain carries TRBV12-3 or TRBV12-4 and TRBJ1-5; 7 positions agree with TRBD1. This CDR3 region has 17 residues. The trim removed 5 bases at V and 4 bases at J, leaving 14 bases unmatched. This CDR3 is CASSKRTGVVVNQPQHF. CDR3 nucleotides: TGTGCCAGCAGTAAACGCACAGGGGTGGTAGTAAATCAGCCCCAGCATTTT.